This T cell receptor (beta chain) was sequenced for a study of human T cells and chemical hapten exposure. Study in general: Patch tests applied 0.01% DPC to the upper back and were scored after 6 days.

Whole-study results and caveats: Among TCRs, those above 1 in 1000 frequency were unaffected by DPC sensitization.

Time point: patch test 1, 2 weeks after DPC sensitization. Treatment specified: therapeutic diphenylcyclopropenone sensitization with weekly scalp DPC. The table lists this clonotype with a few counts. The antigen is undetermined. MiXCR was run by TCRdb on the RACE reads, yielding one entry per CDR3 protein. This table has more than 80,000 distinct CDR3 sequences, about 7.5% appearing once. The sequence was collected from a woman aged 30 to 39 with alopecia areata. Some clones in this sample may be carry-over from other donors' samples. Specimen: whole blood, collected in connection with sensitization to the hapten diphenylcyclopropenone (DPC).

The CDR3 here is CASSGTGVSYEQYF. The CDR3 DNA reads as TGCGCCAGCTCCGGGACAGGGGTCTCCTACGAGCAGTACTTC. V usage is TRBV5-1 and J usage is TRBJ2-7, with 10 bases that match TRBD1. Per the germline V gene, CDR1 is SGHRS and CDR2 is YFSETQ. This CDR3 is 14 amino acids long. J lost 0 bases, V lost 7 bases, and 4 bases had no gene match.